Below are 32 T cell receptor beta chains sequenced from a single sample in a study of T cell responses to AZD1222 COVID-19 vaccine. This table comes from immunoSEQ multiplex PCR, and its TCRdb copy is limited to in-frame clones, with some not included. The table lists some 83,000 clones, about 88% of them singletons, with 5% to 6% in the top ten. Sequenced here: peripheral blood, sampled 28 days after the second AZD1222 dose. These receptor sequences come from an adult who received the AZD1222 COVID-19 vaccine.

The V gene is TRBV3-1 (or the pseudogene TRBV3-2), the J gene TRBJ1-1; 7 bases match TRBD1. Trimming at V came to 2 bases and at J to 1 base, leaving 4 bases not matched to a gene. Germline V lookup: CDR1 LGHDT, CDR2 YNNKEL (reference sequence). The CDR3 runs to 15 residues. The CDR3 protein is CASSQRGQPNTEAFF. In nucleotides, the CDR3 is TGTGCCAGCAGCCAACGGGGACAGCCGAACACTGAAGCTTTCTTT.

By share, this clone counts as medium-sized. This CDR3 is CASSAERWYGQENTEAFF. As DNA, the CDR3 is TGTGCCAGCAGCGCCGAACGGTGGTATGGACAGGAGAACACTGAAGCTTTCTTT. This chain joins TRBV5-6 and TRBJ1-1, with 7 bases that match TRBD1. This CDR3 region has 18 residues. V was pared by 4 bases and J by 1 base, with 16 bases of the junction left unmatched. The germline gives CDR1 SGHDT, CDR2 YYEEEE.

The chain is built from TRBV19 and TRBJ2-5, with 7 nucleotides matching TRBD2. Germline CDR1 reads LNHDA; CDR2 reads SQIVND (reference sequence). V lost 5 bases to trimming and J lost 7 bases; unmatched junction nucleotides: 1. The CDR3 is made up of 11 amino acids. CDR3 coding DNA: TGTGCCAGTAGTTCGGGAGGGACCCAGTACTTC. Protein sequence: CASSSGGTQYF.

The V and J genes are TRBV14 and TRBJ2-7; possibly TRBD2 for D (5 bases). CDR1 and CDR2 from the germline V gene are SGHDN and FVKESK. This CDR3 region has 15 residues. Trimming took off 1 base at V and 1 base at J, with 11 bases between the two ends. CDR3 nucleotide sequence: TGTGCCAGCAGCCAAGTAGGAGGCAGATCCTACGAGCAGTACTTC. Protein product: CASSQVGGRSYEQYF.

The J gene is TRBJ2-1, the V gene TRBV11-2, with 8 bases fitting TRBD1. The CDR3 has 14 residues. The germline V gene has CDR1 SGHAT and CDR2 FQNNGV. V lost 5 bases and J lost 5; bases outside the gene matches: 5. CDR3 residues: CASSRGQGHNEQFF. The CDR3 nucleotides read TGTGCCAGCAGCCGCGGACAGGGCCACAATGAGCAGTTCTTC.

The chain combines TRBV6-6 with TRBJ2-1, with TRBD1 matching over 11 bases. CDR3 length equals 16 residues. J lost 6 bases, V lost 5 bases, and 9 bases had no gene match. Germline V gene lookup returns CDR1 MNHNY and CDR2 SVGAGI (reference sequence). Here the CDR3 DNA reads TGTGCCAGCAGTCCTCGGGACAGGGGGATTGGCAATGAGCAGTTCTTC. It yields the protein CASSPRDRGIGNEQFF.

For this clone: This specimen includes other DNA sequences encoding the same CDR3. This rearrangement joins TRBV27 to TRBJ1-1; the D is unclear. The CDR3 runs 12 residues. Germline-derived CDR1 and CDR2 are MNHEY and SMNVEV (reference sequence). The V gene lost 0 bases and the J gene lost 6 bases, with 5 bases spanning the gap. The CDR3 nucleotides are TGTGCCAGCAGTTTATCGGGCTCTGAAGCTTTCTTT. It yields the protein CASSLSGSEAFF.

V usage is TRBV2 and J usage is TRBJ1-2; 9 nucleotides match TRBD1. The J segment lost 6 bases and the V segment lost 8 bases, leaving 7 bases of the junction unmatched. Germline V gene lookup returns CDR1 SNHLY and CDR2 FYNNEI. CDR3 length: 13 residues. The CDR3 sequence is CASQDRGVDGYTF. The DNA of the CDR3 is TGTGCCAGCCAGGACAGGGGTGTCGATGGCTACACCTTC.

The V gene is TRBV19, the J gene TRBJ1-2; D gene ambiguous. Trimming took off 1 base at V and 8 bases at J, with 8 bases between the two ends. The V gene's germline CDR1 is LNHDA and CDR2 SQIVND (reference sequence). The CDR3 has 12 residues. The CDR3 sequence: CASSIGSWGYTF. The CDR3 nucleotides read TGTGCCAGTAGTATAGGATCGTGGGGCTACACCTTC.

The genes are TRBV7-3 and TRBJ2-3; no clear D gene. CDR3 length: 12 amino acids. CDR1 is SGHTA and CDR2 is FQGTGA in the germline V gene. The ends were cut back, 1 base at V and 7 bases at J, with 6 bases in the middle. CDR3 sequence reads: CASSLIGYTQYF. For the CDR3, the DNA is TGTGCCAGCAGCTTAATTGGTTATACGCAGTATTTT.

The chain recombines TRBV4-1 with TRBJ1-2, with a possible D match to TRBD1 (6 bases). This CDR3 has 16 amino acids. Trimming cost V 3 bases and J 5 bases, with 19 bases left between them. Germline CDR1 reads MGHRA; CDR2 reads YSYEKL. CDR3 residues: CASSHPTGAQGYGYTF. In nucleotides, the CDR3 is TGCGCCAGCAGCCACCCCACTGGGGCTCAGGGGTATGGCTACACCTTC.

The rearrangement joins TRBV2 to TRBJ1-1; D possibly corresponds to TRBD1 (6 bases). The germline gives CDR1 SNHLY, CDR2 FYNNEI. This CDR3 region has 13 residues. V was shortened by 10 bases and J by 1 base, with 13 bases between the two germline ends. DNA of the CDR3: TGTGCCATCACAATAGGGGGGAACACTGAAGCTTTCTTT. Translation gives CAITIGGNTEAFF. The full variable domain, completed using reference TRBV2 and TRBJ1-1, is EPEVTQTPSHQVTQMGQEVILRCVPISNHLYFYWYRQILGQKVEFLVSFYNNEISEKSEIFDDQFSVERPDGSNFTLKIRSTKLEDSAMYFCAITIGGNTEAFFGQGTRLTVV.

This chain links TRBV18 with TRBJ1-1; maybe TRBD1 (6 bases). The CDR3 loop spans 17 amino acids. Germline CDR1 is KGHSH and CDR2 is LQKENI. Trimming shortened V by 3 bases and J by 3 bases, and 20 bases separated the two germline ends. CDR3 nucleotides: TGTGCCAGCTCACCGCGGAACCCAAGGGGGGGTTACACTGAAGCTTTCTTT. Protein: CASSPRNPRGGYTEAFF.

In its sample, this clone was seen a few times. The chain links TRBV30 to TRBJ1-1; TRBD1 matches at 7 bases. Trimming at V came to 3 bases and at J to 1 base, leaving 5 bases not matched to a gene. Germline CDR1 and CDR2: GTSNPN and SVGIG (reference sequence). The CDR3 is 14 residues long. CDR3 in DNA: TGTGCCTGGAGGCTACAGGGGCGGAACACTGAAGCTTTCTTT. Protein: CAWRLQGRNTEAFF.

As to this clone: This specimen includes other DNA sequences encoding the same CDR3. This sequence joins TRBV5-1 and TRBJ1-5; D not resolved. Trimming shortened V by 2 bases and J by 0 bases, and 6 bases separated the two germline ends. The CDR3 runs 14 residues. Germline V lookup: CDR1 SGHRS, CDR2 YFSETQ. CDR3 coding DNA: TGCGCCAGCAGCTTCGGGGATAGCAATCAGCCCCAGCATTTT. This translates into CASSFGDSNQPQHF.

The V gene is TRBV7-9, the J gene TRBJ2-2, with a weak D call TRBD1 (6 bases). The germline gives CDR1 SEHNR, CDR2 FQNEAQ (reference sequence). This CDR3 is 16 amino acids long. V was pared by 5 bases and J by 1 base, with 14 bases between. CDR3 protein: CASSPLEGQNTGELFF. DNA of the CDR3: TGTGCCAGCAGCCCCCTCGAGGGACAGAACACCGGGGAGCTGTTTTTT.

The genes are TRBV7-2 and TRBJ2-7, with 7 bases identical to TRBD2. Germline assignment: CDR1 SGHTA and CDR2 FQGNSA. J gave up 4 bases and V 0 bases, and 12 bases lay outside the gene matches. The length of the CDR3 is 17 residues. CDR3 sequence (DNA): TGTGCCAGCAGCTTAGCGAACCCGGCGGGGGTGGTGTACGAGCAGTACTTC. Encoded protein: CASSLANPAGVVYEQYF.

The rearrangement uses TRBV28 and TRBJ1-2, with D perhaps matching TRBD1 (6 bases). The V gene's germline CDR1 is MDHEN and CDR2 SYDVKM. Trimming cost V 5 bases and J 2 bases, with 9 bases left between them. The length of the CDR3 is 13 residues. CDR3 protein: CASSPRGNYGYTF. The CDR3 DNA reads TGTGCCAGCAGTCCCAGGGGAAACTATGGCTACACCTTC.

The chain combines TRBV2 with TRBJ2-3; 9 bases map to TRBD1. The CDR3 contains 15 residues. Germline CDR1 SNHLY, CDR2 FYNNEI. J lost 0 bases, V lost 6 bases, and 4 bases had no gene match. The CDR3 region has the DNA TGTGCCAGCAGCGGGGGACAGGGCAGCACAGATACGCAGTATTTT. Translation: CASSGGQGSTDTQYF.

CDR3 sequence reads: CASRPPGTINEKLFF. CDR3 in DNA: TGTGCCAGCAGACCCCCCGGGACAATTAATGAAAAACTGTTTTTT. V usage is TRBV6-5 and J usage is TRBJ1-4; D may be TRBD1 (6 bases). V was trimmed by 6 bases and J by 4 bases, leaving 15 bases between them. Germline V CDR1 and CDR2: MNHEY, SVGAGI. CDR3 length equals 15 residues.

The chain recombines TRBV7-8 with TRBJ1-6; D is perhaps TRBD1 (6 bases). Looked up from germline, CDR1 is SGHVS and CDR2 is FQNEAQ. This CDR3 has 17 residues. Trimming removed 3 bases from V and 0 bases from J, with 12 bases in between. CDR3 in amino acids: CASSFGGGLSYNSPLHF. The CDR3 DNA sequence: TGTGCCAGCAGCTTTGGGGGCGGACTCTCCTATAATTCACCCCTCCACTTT. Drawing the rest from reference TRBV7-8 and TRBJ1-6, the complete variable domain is GAGVSQSPRYKVAKRGQDVALRCDPISGHVSLFWYQQALGQGPEFLTYFQNEAQLDKSGLPSDRFFAERPEGSVSTLKIQRTQQEDSAVYLCASSFGGGLSYNSPLHFGNGTRLTVT.

The CDR3 protein is CASSENPGGNQPQHF. CDR3 coding DNA: TGTGCCAGCAGTGAAAACCCGGGGGGCAATCAGCCCCAGCATTTT. The chain links TRBV6-1 to TRBJ1-5; possible D gene TRBD1, 5 bases. Germline values: CDR1 MNHNS, CDR2 SASEGT. Trimming removed 2 bases from V and 2 bases from J, with 10 bases in between. The CDR3 covers 15 residues.

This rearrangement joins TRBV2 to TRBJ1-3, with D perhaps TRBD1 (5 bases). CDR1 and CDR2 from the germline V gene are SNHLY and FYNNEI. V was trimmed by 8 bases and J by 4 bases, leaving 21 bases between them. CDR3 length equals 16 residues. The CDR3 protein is CASFGGWGISGNTIYF. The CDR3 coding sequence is TGTGCCAGCTTTGGGGGGTGGGGTATCTCGGGAAACACCATATATTTT.

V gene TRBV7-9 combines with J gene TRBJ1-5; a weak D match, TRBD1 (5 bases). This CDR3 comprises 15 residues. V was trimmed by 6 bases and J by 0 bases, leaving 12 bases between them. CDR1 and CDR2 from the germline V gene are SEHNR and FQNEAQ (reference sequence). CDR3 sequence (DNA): TGTGCCAGCAGTCTAGGGGAGAGTAGCAATCAGCCCCAGCATTTT. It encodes CASSLGESSNQPQHF.

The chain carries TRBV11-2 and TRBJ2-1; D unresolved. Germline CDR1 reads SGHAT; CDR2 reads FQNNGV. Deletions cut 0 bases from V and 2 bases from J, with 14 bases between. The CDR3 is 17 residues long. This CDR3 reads CASSLEPHRGPYNEQFF. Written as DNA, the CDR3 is TGTGCCAGCAGCTTAGAGCCCCACAGAGGTCCCTACAATGAGCAGTTCTTC.

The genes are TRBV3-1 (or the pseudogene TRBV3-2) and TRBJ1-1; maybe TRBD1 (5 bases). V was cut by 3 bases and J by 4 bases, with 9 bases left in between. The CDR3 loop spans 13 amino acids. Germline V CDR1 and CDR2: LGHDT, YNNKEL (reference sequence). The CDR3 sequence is CASSQAGITEAFF. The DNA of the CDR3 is TGTGCCAGCAGCCAGGCAGGGATCACTGAAGCTTTCTTT.

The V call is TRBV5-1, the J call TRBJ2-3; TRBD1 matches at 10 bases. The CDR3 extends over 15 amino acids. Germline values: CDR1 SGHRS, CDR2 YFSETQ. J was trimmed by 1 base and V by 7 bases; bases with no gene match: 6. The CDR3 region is CASDPDRGGTDTQYF. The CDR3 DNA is TGCGCCAGCGATCCGGACAGGGGGGGCACAGATACGCAGTATTTT.

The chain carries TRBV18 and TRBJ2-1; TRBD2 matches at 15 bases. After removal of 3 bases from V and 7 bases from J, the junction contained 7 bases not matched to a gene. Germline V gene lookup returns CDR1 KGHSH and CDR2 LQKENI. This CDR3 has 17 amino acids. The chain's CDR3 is CASSPSGLAGGRNEQFF. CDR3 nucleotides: TGTGCCAGCTCACCCTCTGGACTAGCGGGGGGGCGGAATGAGCAGTTCTTC.

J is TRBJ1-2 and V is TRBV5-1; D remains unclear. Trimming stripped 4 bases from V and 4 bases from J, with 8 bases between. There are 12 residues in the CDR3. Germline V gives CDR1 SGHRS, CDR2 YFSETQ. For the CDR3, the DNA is TGCGCCAGCAGCCTCAACACCTATGGCTACACCTTC. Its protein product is CASSLNTYGYTF.

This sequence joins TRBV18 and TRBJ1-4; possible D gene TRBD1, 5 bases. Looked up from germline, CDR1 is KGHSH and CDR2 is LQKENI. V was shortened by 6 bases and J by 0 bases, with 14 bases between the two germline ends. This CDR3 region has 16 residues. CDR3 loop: CASSPGTPATNEKLFF. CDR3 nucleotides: TGTGCCAGCTCGCCTGGGACCCCCGCAACTAATGAAAAACTGTTTTTT. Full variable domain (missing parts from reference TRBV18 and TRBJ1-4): NAGVMQNPRHLVRRRGQEARLRCSPMKGHSHVYWYRQLPEEGLKFMVYLQKENIIDESGMPKERFSAEFPKEGPSILRIQQVVRGDSAAYFCASSPGTPATNEKLFFGSGTQLSVL.

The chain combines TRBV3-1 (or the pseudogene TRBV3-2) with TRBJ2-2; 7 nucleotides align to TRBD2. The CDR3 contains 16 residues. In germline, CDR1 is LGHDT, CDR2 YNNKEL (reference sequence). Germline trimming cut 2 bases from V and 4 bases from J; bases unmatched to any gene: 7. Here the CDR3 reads CASSQFQGGVTGELFF. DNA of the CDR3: TGTGCCAGCAGCCAATTTCAGGGAGGGGTCACCGGGGAGCTGTTTTTT.

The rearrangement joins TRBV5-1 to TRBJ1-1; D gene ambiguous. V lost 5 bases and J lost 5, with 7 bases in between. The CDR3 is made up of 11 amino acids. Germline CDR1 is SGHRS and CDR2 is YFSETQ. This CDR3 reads CASRLGTEAFF. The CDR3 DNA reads TGCGCCAGCAGGCTAGGGACTGAAGCTTTCTTT.